One and the same sample provided the 30 T cell receptor beta chains below, sequenced in a study of T cell responses to AZD1222 COVID-19 vaccine. Measured with immunoSEQ multiplex PCR; TCRdb has only the in-frame clones, and not every one. Of tens of thousands of clones in the sample, 80% to 90% were seen once. The sequenced sample was peripheral blood, obtained on day 0 of AZD1222 vaccination. All receptors come from an adult in good health.

The chain carries TRBV11-2 and TRBJ2-5; 13 bases are shared with TRBD2. There are 16 residues in the CDR3. Trimming cost V 5 bases and J 1 base; bases outside gene matches: 4. CDR1 and CDR2 (germline): SGHAT, FQNNGV. CDR3: CASSQGTSGTQETQYF. The DNA for the CDR3 is TGTGCCAGCAGCCAAGGGACTAGCGGGACCCAAGAGACCCAGTACTTC. Filled out from reference TRBV11-2 and TRBJ2-5, the complete variable domain reads EAGVAQSPRYKIIEKRQSVAFWCNPISGHATLYWYQQILGQGPKLLIQFQNNGVVDDSQLPKDRFSAERLKGVDSTLKIQPAKLEDSAVYLCASSQGTSGTQETQYFGPGTRLLVL.

The genes are TRBV6-6 and TRBJ1-6; unclear D gene. CDR1 and CDR2 from the germline V gene are MNHNY and SVGAGI (reference sequence). V lost 5 bases and J 6 bases, leaving 26 bases between the germline ends. The CDR3 contains 19 residues. The CDR3 loop is CASSRSLAAGLGGNSPLHF. CDR3 sequence (DNA): TGTGCCAGCAGTCGGTCTTTGGCCGCCGGTCTTGGTGGTAATTCACCCCTCCACTTT.

The chain is built from TRBV5-1 and TRBJ1-1; possibly TRBD1 for D (5 bases). The CDR3 is 15 amino acids. Germline CDR1 reads SGHRS; CDR2 reads YFSETQ. Deletions cut 0 bases from V and 0 bases from J, with 9 bases between. The DNA of the CDR3 is TGCGCCAGCAGCTTGGTAGGGGAATTGAACACTGAAGCTTTCTTT. Its translation: CASSLVGELNTEAFF.

The rearrangement joins TRBV6-1 to TRBJ1-2; D remains unclear. V lost 3 bases and J lost 6, with 14 bases in between. CDR1 is MNHNS and CDR2 is SASEGT in the germline V gene. The CDR3 runs to 14 residues. CDR3 region: CASSDGLVADGYTF. For the CDR3, the DNA is TGTGCCAGCAGTGACGGGCTTGTGGCAGATGGCTACACCTTC.

The table lists this clone with a count of one. The rearrangement uses TRBV5-1 and TRBJ1-2; 10 nucleotides agree with TRBD1. This CDR3 is 15 amino acids long. Germline values: CDR1 SGHRS, CDR2 YFSETQ. Unmatched junction bases numbered 11, after V lost 4 bases and J lost 8 bases. CDR3 sequence: CASSIRTGGSEGYTF. Written as DNA, the CDR3 is TGCGCCAGCAGCATCAGGACAGGGGGTTCAGAGGGCTACACCTTC.

This chain links TRBV30 with TRBJ2-1, with D unresolved. The V gene's germline CDR1 is GTSNPN and CDR2 SVGIG (reference sequence). Trimming cost V 1 base and J 6 bases, with 10 bases left between them. The CDR3 runs 13 residues. The CDR3 protein is CAWSDFGFNEQFF. Here the CDR3 DNA reads TGTGCCTGGAGTGACTTCGGGTTCAATGAGCAGTTCTTC.

This chain uses TRBV7-9 with TRBJ1-1; no clear D. V was cut by 3 bases and J by 5 bases, with 7 bases left in between. Germline V gene lookup returns CDR1 SEHNR and CDR2 FQNEAQ (reference sequence). CDR3 length: 12 residues. The DNA for the CDR3 is TGTGCCAGCAGCTTGACCGGGACTGAAGCTTTCTTT. This sequence encodes CASSLTGTEAFF.

The chain uses TRBV2 and TRBJ1-2; no clear D. This CDR3 has 11 amino acids. V gave up 6 bases and J gave up 7 bases, with 9 bases separating them. Germline V gene lookup returns CDR1 SNHLY and CDR2 FYNNEI. The chain's CDR3 is CASREGRGYTF. The DNA of the CDR3 is TGTGCCAGCAGGGAGGGTCGTGGCTACACCTTC.

The chain links TRBV18 to TRBJ2-3; TRBD1 is a possible D gene (5 bases). Germline V gene data show CDR1 as KGHSH and CDR2 as LQKENI. V gave up 3 bases and J gave up 4 bases, with 5 bases separating them. This CDR3 has 12 residues. CDR3 amino acids: CASSPGPDTQYF. As DNA, the CDR3 is TGTGCCAGCTCACCGGGGCCAGATACGCAGTATTTT.

The rearrangement joins TRBV6-6 to TRBJ1-6, with TRBD1 identical over 10 bases. Germline V lookup: CDR1 MNHNY, CDR2 SVGAGI (reference sequence). V trimming: 5 bases; J trimming: 0 bases; junction bases outside the gene matches: 4. The CDR3 has 17 residues. The CDR3: CASSQWDRGSYNSPLHF. The CDR3, as DNA: TGTGCCAGCAGTCAATGGGACAGGGGCTCCTATAATTCACCCCTCCACTTT.

This clone was recorded only once. The chain couples TRBV7-3 to TRBJ2-1; 8 bases match TRBD2. Germline V gives CDR1 SGHTA, CDR2 FQGTGA. V was pared by 5 bases and J by 2 bases, with 5 bases of the junction left unmatched. This CDR3 is 15 amino acids long. The CDR3 DNA follows: TGTGCCAGCAGCCCAAGCGGGAGTACCTACAATGAGCAGTTCTTC. Translation gives CASSPSGSTYNEQFF.

The chain joins TRBV29-1 to TRBJ1-1; the match to TRBD1 covers 8 bases. CDR3 length: 13 residues. With 4 bases clipped from V and 5 bases from J, the junction kept 6 bases outside the gene matches. Germline CDR1 is SQVTM and CDR2 is ANQGSEA. This chain's CDR3 is CSVADRGLTEAFF. The CDR3 DNA follows: TGCAGCGTTGCCGACAGGGGTTTGACTGAAGCTTTCTTT.

The rearrangement uses TRBV15 and TRBJ1-1; D gene ambiguous. Germline V gives CDR1 LNHNV, CDR2 YYDKDF (reference sequence). The CDR3 length is 13 residues. V was trimmed by 1 base and J by 3 bases, leaving 6 bases between them. CDR3: CATSRAFYTEAFF. The CDR3 coding sequence is TGTGCCACCAGCAGAGCCTTCTACACTGAAGCTTTCTTT.

The chain couples TRBV27 to TRBJ1-4; D might be TRBD1 (6 bases). The germline V and J ends were trimmed by 6 bases and 0 bases, with 11 bases remaining between them. The germline V gene encodes CDR1 MNHEY and CDR2 SMNVEV (reference sequence). The CDR3 runs 15 residues. CDR3 nucleotide sequence: TGTGCCAGCAGGAGACAGGTTTCAACTAATGAAAAACTGTTTTTT. Translated, it gives CASRRQVSTNEKLFF.

The gene calls are TRBV5-1 and TRBJ1-2; unclear D gene. Trimming stripped 5 bases from V and 4 bases from J, with 9 bases between. This CDR3 contains 12 residues. The V gene's germline CDR1 is SGHRS and CDR2 YFSETQ. CDR3 in DNA: TGCGCCAGCAGTACGGGGTTCTATGGCTACACCTTC. Residues: CASSTGFYGYTF.

The chain combines TRBV6-1 with TRBJ2-2; 7 nucleotides align to TRBD2. V was clipped by 3 bases and J by 1 base; unmatched bases: 8. The germline V gene encodes CDR1 MNHNS and CDR2 SASEGT. The CDR3 spans 17 residues. The CDR3 nucleotides read TGTGCCAGCAGTGAGGGGGGAGCTAGCGGGAACACCGGGGAGCTGTTTTTT. Its protein product is CASSEGGASGNTGELFF.

The chain carries TRBV15 and TRBJ1-4; weak D call: TRBD1 (6 bases). Looked up from germline, CDR1 is LNHNV and CDR2 is YYDKDF (reference sequence). With 5 bases removed from V and 8 bases from J, the gap between germline ends came to 18 bases. The CDR3 runs 15 residues. The CDR3 spells CATSGGGGRTEKLFF. Written as DNA, the CDR3 is TGTGCCACCAGCGGTGGGGGGGGGCGGACGGAAAAACTGTTTTTT.

This chain joins TRBV19 and TRBJ2-3; 9 nucleotides match TRBD1. The germline gives CDR1 LNHDA, CDR2 SQIVND (reference sequence). Unmatched junction bases numbered 9, after V lost 5 bases and J lost 3 bases. This CDR3 contains 16 residues. The CDR3 nucleotides read TGTGCCAGTAGTGCATTACAGGGGGCGGTAACAGATACGCAGTATTTT. Its protein product is CASSALQGAVTDTQYF.

The genes are TRBV6-2 or TRBV6-3 and TRBJ2-1, with D perhaps being TRBD1 or TRBD2 (5 bases each). This CDR3 region has 13 residues. V was clipped by 6 bases and J by 16 bases, with 22 bases between them. Germline loops: CDR1 MNHEY, CDR2 SVGEGT. CDR3 loop: CASSTSGAQSTFF. CDR3 nucleotides: TGTGCCAGCAGCACTAGTGGGGCCCAATCTACTTTCTTC.

The chain couples TRBV6-1 to TRBJ1-5; D is undetermined. CDR1 MNHNS and CDR2 SASEGT come from the germline V gene. V was clipped by 1 base and J by 7 bases, with 11 bases between them. The CDR3 runs 14 residues. CDR3 DNA sequence: TGTGCCAGCAGTGAAGTCTACAGCGGACAGCCCCAGCATTTT. Amino acid sequence: CASSEVYSGQPQHF.

The chain uses TRBV5-1 and TRBJ1-2; tentatively, D is TRBD1 (5 bases). CDR3 length: 12 amino acids. V shed 1 base and J shed 5 bases, with 6 bases lying between them. Germline V gene data show CDR1 as SGHRS and CDR2 as YFSETQ. The CDR3 DNA reads TGCGCCAGCAGCTTGTGGGGGTATGGCTACACCTTC. Its translation is CASSLWGYGYTF.

This clone came up a few times. The chain couples TRBV5-1 to TRBJ1-3; possibly TRBD1 for D (5 bases). V shed 4 bases and J shed 4 bases, with 15 bases lying between them. CDR1 and CDR2 from the germline V gene are SGHRS and YFSETQ. The CDR3 extends over 15 amino acids. In nucleotides, the CDR3 is TGCGCCAGCAGCAATGGGACCGCGAGAGGAAACACCATATATTTT. Protein product: CASSNGTARGNTIYF.

In regard to this clone: A read error may explain this, as a much larger clone is one base away. Other DNA sequences in the same sample also yield this CDR3. The chain recombines TRBV7-2 with TRBJ2-5; 8 nucleotides agree with TRBD1. This CDR3 contains 15 residues. Germline loops: CDR1 SGHTA, CDR2 FQGNSA. V shed 5 bases and J 2 bases; nucleotides not matched to a gene: 7. The CDR3 region has the DNA TGTGCCAGCAGCCCCCGGACAGGGCTACAAGAGACCCAGTACTTC. Translated: CASSPRTGLQETQYF.

This chain connects TRBV24-1 to TRBJ2-2; TRBD1 agrees at 9 bases. The J segment lost 6 bases and the V segment lost 3 bases, leaving 7 bases of the junction unmatched. The CDR3 contains 16 residues. Germline lookup yields CDR1 KGHDR and CDR2 SFDVKD. The CDR3 reads CATSDPLGTGSGELFF. CDR3 DNA sequence: TGTGCCACCAGTGATCCCCTCGGGACAGGGTCCGGGGAGCTGTTTTTT.

This clone came up a few times. The chain recombines TRBV6-1 with TRBJ1-6; TRBD1 might be the D (5 bases). Germline-derived CDR1 and CDR2 are MNHNS and SASEGT. The CDR3 totals 19 residues. Trimming removed 1 base at V and 0 bases at J, with 16 bases between. CDR3 amino acids: CASSEDVQGMVSYNSPLHF. The DNA for the CDR3 is TGTGCCAGCAGTGAAGATGTGCAGGGAATGGTCTCCTATAATTCACCCCTCCACTTT.

The CDR3 nucleotides are TGTGCCACCGGACAGGGTCCTGGCTACACCTTC. Its protein product is CATGQGPGYTF. The chain is built from TRBV6-6 and TRBJ1-2, with 8 bases lining up with TRBD1. Germline CDR1 reads MNHNY; CDR2 reads SVGAGI (reference sequence). CDR3 length equals 11 residues. Germline trimming cut 10 bases from V and 7 bases from J; bases unmatched to any gene: 5.

The chain recombines TRBV30 with TRBJ1-1; D gene uncertain. Trimming stripped 2 bases from V and 6 bases from J, with 19 bases between. The CDR3 runs to 15 residues. Germline-derived CDR1 and CDR2 are GTSNPN and SVGIG (reference sequence). The CDR3 loop reads CAWSHWAAVRSEAFF. The CDR3 nucleotides are TGTGCCTGGAGTCATTGGGCAGCGGTAAGATCTGAAGCTTTCTTT. The whole variable domain, filled in from reference TRBV30 and TRBJ1-1, reads SQTIHQWPATLVQPVGSPLSLECTVEGTSNPNLYWYRQAAGRGLQLLFYSVGIGQISSEVPQNLSASRPQDRQFILSSKKLLLSDSGFYLCAWSHWAAVRSEAFFGQGTRLTVV.

The chain has TRBV30 and TRBJ1-2; no firm D call. The V end lost 2 bases, the J end lost 7 bases, and 11 bases lay between the germline ends. Germline loops: CDR1 GTSNPN, CDR2 SVGIG (reference sequence). The CDR3 runs 12 residues. The DNA of the CDR3 is TGTGCCTGGAGTCGGAGGACGCTTGGCTACACCTTC. It yields the protein CAWSRRTLGYTF. Based on the CDR3 plus reference TRBV30 and TRBJ1-2, the full variable domain is SQTIHQWPATLVQPVGSPLSLECTVEGTSNPNLYWYRQAAGRGLQLLFYSVGIGQISSEVPQNLSASRPQDRQFILSSKKLLLSDSGFYLCAWSRRTLGYTFGSGTRLTVV.

In this sample, this clone turned up a few times. The chain employs TRBV3-1 (or the pseudogene TRBV3-2) and TRBJ1-4, with D uncertain. With 0 bases removed from V and 0 bases from J, the gap between germline ends came to 8 bases. The CDR3 totals 16 residues. CDR1 is LGHDT, CDR2 YNNKEL, per germline (reference sequence). CDR3 DNA sequence: TGTGCCAGCAGCCAAGATTTCGGGGCAACTAATGAAAAACTGTTTTTT. Protein: CASSQDFGATNEKLFF.

This chain links TRBV10-3 with TRBJ2-7; weak D call: TRBD2 (5 bases). The DNA matches TRBJ2-5 better at its end, which makes the J call doubtful. The CDR3 runs 10 residues. Germline CDR1 and CDR2: ENHRY and SYGVKD. CDR3 residues: CAIPGGTQYF. The CDR3 region has the DNA TGTGCCATTCCTGGAGGGACCCAGTACTTC.